The next 22 T cell receptor beta chains were all read from a single sample in a study of shared clonotypes between healthy human individuals. Some clones are missing from TCRdb's copy, which holds only in-frame ones; the method was immunoSEQ multiplex PCR. The sample lists hundreds of thousands of clones, about 96% occurring once. Only CD45RO-negative cells positively selected for CCR7 counted as naive CD8 cells, so terminally differentiated effector memory CD45RA+ cells were excluded. Sequences were obtained from naive CD8+ T cells sorted from blood. All receptors come from a man younger than 40 in good health.

The V and J genes are TRBV29-1 and TRBJ2-3; TRBD2 agrees at 9 bases. Germline V gene sequence: CDR1 SQVTM, CDR2 ANQGSEA. J was trimmed by 14 bases and V by 2 bases; bases with no gene match: 11. This CDR3 comprises 13 residues. The CDR3 is CSVESGSGSEVYF. CDR3 nucleotides: TGCAGCGTTGAATCAGGTAGCGGGAGCGAAGTGTATTTT.

The CDR3 sequence is CASSPSLGTDTQYF. In DNA form, the CDR3 reads TGTGCCAGCAGCCCGAGTCTAGGTACAGATACGCAGTATTTT. The V gene is TRBV9, the J gene TRBJ2-3; D not certain. The ends were cut back, 4 bases at V and 3 bases at J, with 12 bases in the middle. Germline values: CDR1 SGDLS, CDR2 YYNGEE. CDR3 length: 14 amino acids.

A word on this clone: This CDR3 is also generated by other DNA sequences in the sample. The chain combines TRBV29-1 with TRBJ1-1, with unresolved D. Germline V gene lookup returns CDR1 SQVTM and CDR2 ANQGSEA. V lost 2 bases to trimming and J lost 2 bases, with 6 bases between them. The CDR3 runs 12 residues. In nucleotides, the CDR3 is TGCAGCGTTGAAAAGGGAAACACTGAAGCTTTCTTT. Its protein product is CSVEKGNTEAFF.

This chain joins TRBV27 and TRBJ2-1, with 10 nucleotides matching TRBD2. Unmatched junction bases numbered 7, after V lost 8 bases and J lost 3 bases. This CDR3 has 15 amino acids. Germline V gene data show CDR1 as MNHEY and CDR2 as SMNVEV (reference sequence). Here the CDR3 DNA reads TGTGCCAGCGCCGGGACTAGCGAATACTACAATGAGCAGTTCTTC. Protein product: CASAGTSEYYNEQFF.

Regarding this clone: This sample also contains other DNA sequences that code for the same CDR3. This chain connects TRBV27 to TRBJ2-1; 12 bases map to TRBD2. Germline loops: CDR1 MNHEY, CDR2 SMNVEV (reference sequence). V lost 4 bases to trimming and J lost 3 bases; unmatched junction nucleotides: 7. This CDR3 contains 17 residues. The CDR3, as DNA: TGTGCCAGCAGTTCAGGACTAGCGGGAAGCAGCTACAATGAGCAGTTCTTC. Translation: CASSSGLAGSSYNEQFF.

The rearrangement links TRBV29-1 to TRBJ2-2; no firm D call. The V end was cut by 8 bases, the J end by 4 bases, with 17 bases between. The CDR3 contains 14 residues. Looked up from germline, CDR1 is SQVTM and CDR2 is ANQGSEA. The CDR3 is CSSREVGGTGELFF. The CDR3 coding sequence is TGCAGCAGCCGTGAGGTAGGCGGCACCGGGGAGCTGTTTTTT.

This clone was seen just once. This chain connects TRBV5-8 to TRBJ2-1; D might be TRBD2 (6 bases). Per the germline V gene, CDR1 is SGHTS and CDR2 is YDEGEE. The CDR3 has 15 residues. V was cut by 2 bases and J by 1 base, with 10 bases left in between. Here the CDR3 DNA reads TGTGCCAGCAGCTTAGACGGGGGTTCCTACAATGAGCAGTTCTTC. This codes for CASSLDGGSYNEQFF.

The CDR3 loop is CASSLLAGGPRNEQFF. CDR3 in DNA: TGTGCCAGCAGCCTACTAGCGGGAGGGCCTCGGAATGAGCAGTTCTTC. This chain joins TRBV13 and TRBJ2-1; 13 nucleotides match TRBD2. CDR3 length: 16 residues. V shed 5 bases, J shed 7 bases, and the junction held 8 bases outside the gene matches. In germline, CDR1 is PRHDT, CDR2 FYEKMQ (reference sequence).

The table lists this clone with a count of one. The V gene is TRBV6-5, the J gene TRBJ2-7, with 10 bases identical to TRBD2. The V segment lost 10 bases and the J segment 6 bases; nucleotides outside the gene matches: 15. This CDR3 spans 15 amino acids. The germline gives CDR1 MNHEY, CDR2 SVGAGI. As DNA, the CDR3 is TGTGCCACAGGGGTTGTGTCGCTAGCGGGAGTCGAGCAGTACTTC. It codes for CATGVVSLAGVEQYF.

The chain has TRBV2 and TRBJ2-3; D gene unclear. The germline V gene has CDR1 SNHLY and CDR2 FYNNEI. The CDR3 extends over 14 amino acids. Trimming stripped 8 bases from V and 1 base from J, with 13 bases between. CDR3 sequence (DNA): TGTGCCAGCTTCACTCAGGACGGCACAGATACGCAGTATTTT. Its translation: CASFTQDGTDTQYF.

This chain joins TRBV29-1 and TRBJ2-4, with 11 bases that match TRBD2. V dropped 4 bases and J dropped 2; count of bases not matched to a gene: 4. The CDR3 totals 15 residues. The germline V gene encodes CDR1 SQVTM and CDR2 ANQGSEA. CDR3 in DNA: TGCAGCGTTGCCGAGACTAGCGGGACCAAAAACATTCAGTACTTC. Protein sequence: CSVAETSGTKNIQYF.

The CDR3 is CASSRTGNTEAFF. The CDR3 DNA sequence: TGTGCCAGCAGCCGGACAGGGAACACTGAAGCTTTCTTT. This rearrangement joins TRBV11-2 to TRBJ1-1; the match to TRBD1 covers 7 bases. Per germline, CDR1 SGHAT and CDR2 FQNNGV. The CDR3 totals 13 residues. V dropped 5 bases and J dropped 1; count of bases not matched to a gene: 1.

CDR3: CASSVGEQYF. The CDR3 nucleotides are TGTGCCAGCAGTGTGGGGGAGCAGTACTTC. The gene calls are TRBV2 and TRBJ2-7; D is ambiguous. Trimming pared 4 bases from V and 7 bases from J, leaving 5 bases between. This CDR3 contains 10 residues. Germline CDR1 SNHLY, CDR2 FYNNEI.

The table lists this clone with a count of one. The J gene is TRBJ2-1, the V gene TRBV7-3; D is unresolved. V was cut by 2 bases and J by 7 bases, with 9 bases left in between. This CDR3 is 13 amino acids long. Per germline, CDR1 SGHTA and CDR2 FQGTGA. Here the CDR3 DNA reads TGTGCCAGCAGCTTAGACCCGGCGAATGAGCAGTTCTTC. Translated: CASSLDPANEQFF.

The chain uses TRBV6-1 and TRBJ1-4; the D is unclear. CDR3 size: 16 residues. Trimming cost V 0 bases and J 4 bases, with 12 bases left between them. The germline CDR1 and CDR2 sequences are MNHNS and SASEGT. The CDR3 DNA is TGTGCCAGCAGTGAAGCGGCGTACGGTCATAATGAAAAACTGTTTTTT. Translation: CASSEAAYGHNEKLFF.

This clone was seen once. The J gene is TRBJ1-2, the V gene TRBV6-1, with D hard to call. The V end was cut by 0 bases, the J end by 8 bases, with 10 bases between. This CDR3 comprises 13 residues. Germline CDR1 MNHNS, CDR2 SASEGT. The CDR3 region is CASSEAKVHGYTF. The CDR3 bases are TGTGCCAGCAGTGAAGCGAAGGTTCACGGCTACACCTTC.

This chain links TRBV28 with TRBJ1-1; 8 nucleotides align to TRBD1. Per germline, CDR1 MDHEN and CDR2 SYDVKM. The CDR3 sequence is 15 residues long. V lost 6 bases and J lost 1; bases outside the gene matches: 7. In nucleotides, the CDR3 is TGTGCCAGCAGACCCCTAGGACAGGGGAACACTGAAGCTTTCTTT. Protein: CASRPLGQGNTEAFF.

The rearrangement joins TRBV7-9 to TRBJ2-7; 8 bases map to TRBD2. This CDR3 is 16 amino acids long. CDR1 and CDR2 from the germline V gene are SEHNR and FQNEAQ (reference sequence). V lost 3 bases, J lost 5 bases, and 12 bases stayed unmatched. CDR3 sequence: CASSFAGGPTKDEQYF. Here the CDR3 DNA reads TGTGCCAGCAGCTTCGCGGGAGGCCCCACTAAGGACGAGCAGTACTTC.

The chain uses TRBV5-5 and TRBJ1-5; a possible D gene is TRBD1 (5 bases). In germline, CDR1 is SGHKS, CDR2 YYEKEE (reference sequence). Trimming left V 4 bases short and J 2 bases short, with 13 bases between. The CDR3 has 15 residues. In DNA, the CDR3 is TGTGCCAGCAGCAGAGCTGGGGGGGGCAATCAGCCCCAGCATTTT. Its translation is CASSRAGGGNQPQHF. Looking up the rest from reference TRBV5-5 and TRBJ1-5 gives the full variable domain: DAGVTQSPTHLIKTRGQQVTLRCSPISGHKSVSWYQQVLGQGPQFIFQYYEKEERGRGNFPDRFSARQFPNYSSELNVNALLLGDSALYLCASSRAGGGNQPQHFGDGTRLSIL.

The chain is built from TRBV27 and TRBJ2-1; 7 bases fit TRBD2. Trimming took 8 bases from V and 0 from J; bases not matched to a gene: 10. Germline V CDR1 and CDR2: MNHEY, SMNVEV (reference sequence). This CDR3 spans 16 amino acids. The CDR3 coding sequence is TGTGCCAGCGGCAGCGGGGAGGGCAGCTCCTACAATGAGCAGTTCTTC. This translates into CASGSGEGSSYNEQFF.

J is TRBJ2-7 and V is TRBV10-3, with D perhaps TRBD2 (6 bases). The CDR3 covers 10 residues. Germline CDR1 is ENHRY and CDR2 is SYGVKD. Written as DNA, the CDR3 is TGTAGGACGGGAGTCCGCGAGCAGTACTTC. It yields the protein CRTGVREQYF.

A note on this clone: Other DNA variants within this sample encode the same CDR3. This chain links TRBV27 with TRBJ2-1, with 15 bases that match TRBD2. Unmatched junction bases numbered 2, after V lost 4 bases and J lost 7 bases. The germline V gene has CDR1 MNHEY and CDR2 SMNVEV (reference sequence). CDR3 length equals 15 residues. Here the CDR3 reads CASSSGLAGGNEQFF. DNA of the CDR3: TGTGCCAGCAGTTCGGGACTAGCGGGAGGAAATGAGCAGTTCTTC.